Presented here are 20 T cell receptor beta chains from one specimen sequenced in a study of blood T cell repertoires in COVID-19. Only in-frame clones appear in the TCRdb table, and some are missing; sequencing was by immunoSEQ multiplex PCR. The repertoire includes 200,000 to 300,000 clones, around 86% of them detected once, and approximately 5.3% sits in the top ten. The sample comprised peripheral blood. All receptors derive from a woman aged 55-70 years with COVID-19, enrolled during active disease.

The rearrangement links TRBV10-3 to TRBJ2-1, with 7 bases matching TRBD2. The V gene end was trimmed by 5 bases and the J gene end by 4 bases; junction bases not matched to a gene: 8. This CDR3 has 15 residues. CDR1 is ENHRY, CDR2 SYGVKD, per germline. The chain's CDR3 is CAISIGRAPYNEQFF. In DNA, the CDR3 is TGTGCCATCAGTATAGGGAGGGCCCCTTACAATGAGCAGTTCTTC.

The CDR3 nucleotides read TGTGCCAGCAGCGTAGTTAGCTCCTACAATGAGCAGTTCTTC. Its protein product is CASSVVSSYNEQFF. This rearrangement joins TRBV9 to TRBJ2-1, with D unclear. CDR1 and CDR2 from the germline V gene are SGDLS and YYNGEE. The V end was cut by 0 bases, the J end by 0 bases, with 4 bases between. The CDR3 runs to 14 residues.

The chain has TRBV6-5 and TRBJ2-2; 14 bases are shared with TRBD2. This CDR3 region has 14 residues. With V trimmed by 8 bases and J by 5 bases, 1 base remained unmatched. Germline V gene lookup returns CDR1 MNHEY and CDR2 SVGAGI. CDR3 protein: CASWTSGRTGELFF. In nucleotides, the CDR3 is TGTGCCAGCTGGACTAGCGGGAGGACCGGGGAGCTGTTTTTT.

The genes are TRBV28 and TRBJ2-1; weak D call: TRBD1 (5 bases). The CDR3 loop spans 14 amino acids. CDR1 MDHEN and CDR2 SYDVKM come from the germline V gene. Trimming removed 5 bases from V and 1 base from J, with 9 bases in between. Here the CDR3 reads CASSSRQSYNEQFF. CDR3 coding DNA: TGTGCCAGCAGTAGTCGACAGTCCTACAATGAGCAGTTCTTC.

This chain connects TRBV7-2 to TRBJ2-5, with a weak D call TRBD1 (6 bases). Trimming removed 1 base at V and 6 bases at J, with 15 bases between. The CDR3 loop spans 15 amino acids. Germline V gives CDR1 SGHTA, CDR2 FQGNSA. CDR3 region: CASSLGQPGQKTQYF. The DNA for the CDR3 is TGTGCCAGCAGCTTAGGACAACCGGGACAAAAGACCCAGTACTTC.

The chain recombines TRBV6-2 or TRBV6-3 with TRBJ2-1; D not resolved. The V gene lost 0 bases and the J gene lost 2 bases, with 8 bases spanning the gap. The CDR3 sequence is 15 residues long. Germline assignment: CDR1 MNHEY and CDR2 SVGEGT. The CDR3: CASSYSADPYNEQFF. CDR3 nucleotide sequence: TGTGCCAGCAGTTACTCTGCGGATCCCTACAATGAGCAGTTCTTC.

This sequence joins TRBV6-7 and TRBJ1-6, with 7 nucleotides matching TRBD1. TRBV6-7 is an ORF, with its function uncertain. Trimming cost V 1 base and J 6 bases; bases outside gene matches: 6. The CDR3 covers 16 residues. CDR3 nucleotides: TGTGCCAGCAGTTACTTGAACAGGGGATTTAATTCACCCCTCCACTTT. The encoded protein is CASSYLNRGFNSPLHF.

The gene calls are TRBV27 and TRBJ2-2; possibly TRBD1 for D (6 bases). Germline V gives CDR1 MNHEY, CDR2 SMNVEV (reference sequence). Trimming left V 8 bases short and J 3 bases short, with 19 bases between. The CDR3 extends over 16 amino acids. This CDR3 is CASQKWVGGDTGELFF. Here the CDR3 DNA reads TGTGCCAGCCAAAAGTGGGTAGGGGGAGACACCGGGGAGCTGTTTTTT.

This clone appeared a single time. This chain joins TRBV5-1 and TRBJ1-2, with TRBD1 matching over 10 bases. Looked up from germline, CDR1 is SGHRS and CDR2 is YFSETQ. Trimming cost V 3 bases and J 6 bases; bases outside gene matches: 2. The CDR3 runs 13 residues. As DNA, the CDR3 is TGCGCCAGCAGCTGGGGGACAGGGGATGGCTACACCTTC. It specifies CASSWGTGDGYTF.

The chain employs TRBV7-2 and TRBJ2-5, with 9 bases matching TRBD2. Per germline, CDR1 SGHTA and CDR2 FQGNSA. The trim removed 5 bases at V and 4 bases at J, leaving 11 bases unmatched. The CDR3 is 16 residues long. This CDR3 reads CASSPGLAGTAETQYF. The CDR3, as DNA: TGTGCCAGCAGCCCGGGGCTAGCGGGAACGGCAGAGACCCAGTACTTC.

The CDR3 sequence is CASSPGTGGNEQFF. In DNA, the CDR3 is TGCGCCAGCAGTCCCGGGACAGGGGGCAATGAGCAGTTCTTC. The chain is built from TRBV5-1 and TRBJ2-1; 11 bases agree with TRBD1. The CDR3 covers 14 residues. J gave up 6 bases and V 5 bases, and 4 bases lay outside the gene matches. Germline values: CDR1 SGHRS, CDR2 YFSETQ. Filled out from reference TRBV5-1 and TRBJ2-1, the complete variable domain reads KAGVTQTPRYLIKTRGQQVTLSCSPISGHRSVSWYQQTPGQGLQFLFEYFSETQRNKGNFPGRFSGRQFSNSRSEMNVSTLELGDSALYLCASSPGTGGNEQFFGPGTRLTVL.

V is TRBV6-5 and J is TRBJ1-5, with D possibly being TRBD1 (6 bases). CDR3 size: 14 residues. V was cut by 5 bases and J by 3 bases, with 11 bases left in between. Germline assignment: CDR1 MNHEY and CDR2 SVGAGI. The CDR3 region has the DNA TGTGCCAGCAGTACGCACAGGGTCAATCAGCCCCAGCATTTT. Protein sequence: CASSTHRVNQPQHF.

The chain recombines TRBV18 with TRBJ2-1, with 10 positions matching TRBD2. Germline lookup yields CDR1 KGHSH and CDR2 LQKENI. CDR3 length: 17 amino acids. Trimming removed 3 bases from V and 0 bases from J; junction bases left unmatched: 5. The CDR3 DNA sequence: TGTGCCAGCTCACCGGGAAGCGGGAGGGTCTCCTACAATGAGCAGTTCTTC. Its translation: CASSPGSGRVSYNEQFF.

This chain links TRBV10-3 with TRBJ2-3; TRBD2 aligns across 13 bases. V shed 4 bases, J shed 2 bases, and the junction held 6 bases outside the gene matches. This CDR3 is built from 17 residues. Germline V gene data show CDR1 as ENHRY and CDR2 as SYGVKD. CDR3 sequence reads: CAISGTSGSRDTDTQYF. In DNA, the CDR3 is TGTGCCATCAGTGGGACTAGCGGGAGTCGAGACACAGATACGCAGTATTTT.

This chain joins TRBV9 and TRBJ1-6, with D maybe TRBD1 (6 bases). Germline lookup yields CDR1 SGDLS and CDR2 YYNGEE. Trimming took off 4 bases at V and 5 bases at J, with 13 bases between the two ends. The CDR3 extends over 15 amino acids. The CDR3 reads CASSPQGSDNSPLHF. The CDR3 DNA reads as TGTGCCAGCAGCCCCCAGGGGTCTGATAATTCACCCCTCCACTTT.

The V and J genes are TRBV5-1 and TRBJ2-5, with D hard to call. The germline gives CDR1 SGHRS, CDR2 YFSETQ. The CDR3 is 13 amino acids. With 4 bases removed from V and 4 bases from J, the gap between germline ends came to 11 bases. CDR3: CASSPLFVETQYF. The CDR3 coding sequence is TGCGCCAGCAGCCCACTATTCGTAGAGACCCAGTACTTC.

V is TRBV6-5 and J is TRBJ2-1; TRBD2 aligns across 14 bases. Trimming at V came to 2 bases and at J to 9 bases, leaving 6 bases not matched to a gene. Per germline, CDR1 MNHEY and CDR2 SVGAGI. This CDR3 is 16 amino acids long. CDR3: CASSYGGLAGEVEQFF. The CDR3 nucleotides read TGTGCCAGCAGTTACGGGGGACTAGCGGGAGAGGTTGAGCAGTTCTTC.

J is TRBJ1-6 and V is TRBV5-1, with TRBD1 as a possible D gene (5 bases). Trimming cost V 5 bases and J 10 bases, with 19 bases left between them. The CDR3 covers 15 residues. Germline values: CDR1 SGHRS, CDR2 YFSETQ. CDR3 bases: TGCGCCAGCAGACCGGTGGGGCAGGGCGGCTCACCCCTCCACTTT. Residues: CASRPVGQGGSPLHF.

The chain joins TRBV6-2 or TRBV6-3 to TRBJ2-5, with D possibly matching TRBD1 (5 bases). Trimming removed 0 bases at V and 5 bases at J, with 10 bases between. From germline, CDR1 is MNHEY and CDR2 SVGEGT. The CDR3 length is 14 residues. Here the CDR3 DNA reads TGTGCCAGCAGTTACTCCTGGCAGGGCGAGACCCAGTACTTC. This sequence encodes CASSYSWQGETQYF.

CDR3: CASSETGPNEKLFF. CDR3 DNA: TGTGCCAGCAGCGAGACAGGGCCTAATGAAAAACTGTTTTTT. The V call is TRBV9, the J call TRBJ1-4; the match to TRBD1 covers 7 bases. This CDR3 contains 14 residues. V was clipped by 3 bases and J by 3 bases; unmatched bases: 2. In germline, CDR1 is SGDLS, CDR2 YYNGEE.